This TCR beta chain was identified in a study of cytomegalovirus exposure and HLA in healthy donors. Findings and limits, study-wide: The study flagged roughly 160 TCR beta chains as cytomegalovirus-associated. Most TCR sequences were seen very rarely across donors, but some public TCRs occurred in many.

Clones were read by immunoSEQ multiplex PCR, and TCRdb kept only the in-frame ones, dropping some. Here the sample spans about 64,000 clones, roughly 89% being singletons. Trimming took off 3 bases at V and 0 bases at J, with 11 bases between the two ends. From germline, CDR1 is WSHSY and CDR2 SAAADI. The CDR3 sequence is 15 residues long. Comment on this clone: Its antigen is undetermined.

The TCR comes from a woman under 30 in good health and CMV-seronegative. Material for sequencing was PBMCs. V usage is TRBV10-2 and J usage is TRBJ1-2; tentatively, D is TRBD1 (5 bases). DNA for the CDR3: TGCGCCAGCAGTGAAAGGGGCCGGGCTAACTATGGCTACACCTTC. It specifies CASSERGRANYGYTF.